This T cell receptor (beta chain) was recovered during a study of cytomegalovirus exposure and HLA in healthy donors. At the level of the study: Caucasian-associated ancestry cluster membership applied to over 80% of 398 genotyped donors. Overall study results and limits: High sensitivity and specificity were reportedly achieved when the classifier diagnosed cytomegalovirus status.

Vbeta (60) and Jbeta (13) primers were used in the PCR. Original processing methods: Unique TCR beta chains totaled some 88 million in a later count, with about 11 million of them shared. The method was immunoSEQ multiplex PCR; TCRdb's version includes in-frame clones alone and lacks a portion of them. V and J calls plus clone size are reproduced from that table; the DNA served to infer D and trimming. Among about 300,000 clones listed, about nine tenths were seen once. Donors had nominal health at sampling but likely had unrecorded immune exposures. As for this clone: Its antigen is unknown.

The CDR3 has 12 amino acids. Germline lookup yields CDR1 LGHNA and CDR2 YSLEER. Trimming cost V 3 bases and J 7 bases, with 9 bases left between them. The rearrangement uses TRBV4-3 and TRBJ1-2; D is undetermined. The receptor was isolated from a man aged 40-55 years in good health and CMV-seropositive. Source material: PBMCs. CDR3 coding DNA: TGCGCCAGCAGCCATCAACTCGGTGGCTACACCTTC. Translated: CASSHQLGGYTF.